This TCR beta chain was identified during a study of cytomegalovirus exposure and HLA in healthy donors. At the level of the study: Most genotyped donors, around four fifths of 350 to 500, had Caucasian-associated genetic ancestry.

On this clone itself: The antigen remains unidentified.

With 60 Vbeta and 13 Jbeta primers, the PCR was carried out. Some clones are missing from TCRdb's copy, which holds only in-frame ones; the method was immunoSEQ multiplex PCR. The sample yields some 120,000 clones, less than 20% seen once. General study findings and limits: Confirmation was obtained in vitro that three CMV-associated chains are specific for CMV antigens. Judged likely to be a sequencing artifact was a cluster of highly shared sequence variants.

Healthy individuals who donated bone marrow served as the donors. Trimming cost V 1 base and J 6 bases, with 17 bases left between them. The CDR3 totals 16 residues. Germline-derived CDR1 and CDR2 are WNHNN and SYGVQD (reference sequence). This chain joins TRBV10-1 and TRBJ2-3; possible D gene TRBD2, 6 bases. The sequenced sample consisted of PBMCs. This TCR came from a woman under 30 in good health and CMV-seronegative. DNA of the CDR3: TGCGCCAGCAGTGAGTTACCGGGACTCATAATGGATACGCAGTATTTT. It is translated as CASSELPGLIMDTQYF.